Below, 21 T cell receptor beta chains from the same sample are listed, as sequenced in a study of blood T cell repertoires in COVID-19. Assay: immunoSEQ multiplex PCR; the TCRdb copy retains only in-frame clones and omits some. The sample lists 200,000 to 250,000 clones; roughly four fifths were seen once. Sequencing used PBMCs or T cells enriched from blood (not recorded which). The receptors stem from a woman aged 40 to 50 with acute COVID-19.

This clone was recorded a few times. The chain has TRBV7-8 and TRBJ1-1, with 10 bases lining up with TRBD1. V shed 5 bases, J shed 0 bases, and the junction held 6 bases outside the gene matches. The CDR3 spans 16 residues. Germline CDR1 SGHVS, CDR2 FQNEAQ. The CDR3 sequence: CASSIRDRGLNTEAFF. For the CDR3, the DNA is TGTGCCAGCAGCATTCGGGACAGGGGTTTGAACACTGAAGCTTTCTTT. Combining the CDR3 with reference TRBV7-8 and TRBJ1-1 gives the whole variable domain GAGVSQSPRYKVAKRGQDVALRCDPISGHVSLFWYQQALGQGPEFLTYFQNEAQLDKSGLPSDRFFAERPEGSVSTLKIQRTQQEDSAVYLCASSIRDRGLNTEAFFGQGTRLTVV.

The rearrangement joins TRBV5-4 to TRBJ1-2; D is unclear. Germline CDR1 SGHNT, CDR2 YYREEE (reference sequence). The CDR3 extends over 15 amino acids. The V end was cut by 4 bases, the J end by 4 bases, with 17 bases between. In DNA, the CDR3 is TGTGCCAGCAGCCCGGATGGAGGCGGAACCTATGGCTACACCTTC. Its protein is CASSPDGGGTYGYTF.

This sequence joins TRBV4-3 and TRBJ1-4; D gene unclear. This CDR3 has 16 residues. Germline V gene lookup returns CDR1 LGHNA and CDR2 YSLEER. Trimming shortened V by 0 bases and J by 6 bases, and 14 bases separated the two germline ends. The CDR3 sequence: CASSQELGRSDEKLFF. CDR3 bases: TGCGCCAGCAGCCAAGAGCTCGGCAGGTCGGATGAAAAACTGTTTTTT.

This chain connects TRBV15 to TRBJ1-5, with TRBD1 matching 12 bases. The V gene's germline CDR1 is LNHNV and CDR2 YYDKDF (reference sequence). The CDR3 sequence is 18 residues long. With 5 bases clipped from V and 3 bases from J, the junction kept 11 bases outside the gene matches. The CDR3 reads CATSSGGTGGNINQPQHF. The DNA of the CDR3 is TGTGCCACCAGCTCAGGGGGGACAGGGGGCAATATCAATCAGCCCCAGCATTTT.

The chain joins TRBV28 to TRBJ1-4, with 7 bases matching TRBD1. Per germline, CDR1 MDHEN and CDR2 SYDVKM. The V and J ends lost 6 bases and 8 bases, in that order; junction bases with no gene match: 12. The CDR3 is 15 amino acids. The CDR3 is CASSSNRGRREKLFF. CDR3 bases: TGTGCCAGCAGCTCCAACAGGGGAAGGCGGGAAAAACTGTTTTTT. Full variable domain (rest looked up from reference TRBV28 and TRBJ1-4): DVKVTQSSRYLVKRTGEKVFLECVQDMDHENMFWYRQDPGLGLRLIYFSYDVKMKEKGDIPEGYSVSREKKERFSLILESASTNQTSMYLCASSSNRGRREKLFFGSGTQLSVL.

This chain links TRBV10-2 with TRBJ2-7; maybe TRBD1 (6 bases). In germline, CDR1 is WSHSY, CDR2 SAAADI. This CDR3 has 13 residues. The V end lost 11 bases, the J end lost 3 bases, and 17 bases lay between the germline ends. Written as DNA, the CDR3 is TGCGCCGCGGGCAGGGGACAAGACTACGAGCAGTACTTC. This sequence encodes CAAGRGQDYEQYF.

The V and J genes are TRBV6-1 and TRBJ2-7; 9 bases are shared with TRBD1. Trimming at V came to 1 base and at J to 5 bases, leaving 12 bases not matched to a gene. The CDR3 has 17 residues. From germline, CDR1 is MNHNS and CDR2 SASEGT. The CDR3 protein is CASSEGGLGTGIHEQYF. The CDR3 coding sequence is TGTGCCAGCAGTGAAGGCGGGCTGGGGACAGGGATCCACGAGCAGTACTTC.

V and J are TRBV18 and TRBJ2-6; tentatively, D is TRBD2 (5 bases). V shed 3 bases and J shed 5 bases, with 8 bases lying between them. CDR1 and CDR2 (germline): KGHSH, LQKENI. CDR3 length: 14 amino acids. The CDR3 DNA sequence: TGTGCCAGCTCACCCCCGGGGTGGGCCAACGTCCTGACTTTC. This encodes CASSPPGWANVLTF.

The rearrangement joins TRBV7-2 to TRBJ1-5, with D tentatively TRBD1 (6 bases). V shed 5 bases and J shed 5 bases, with 7 bases lying between them. The CDR3 is made up of 12 amino acids. The germline gives CDR1 SGHTA, CDR2 FQGNSA. This CDR3 reads CASSQGYQPQHF. CDR3 DNA: TGTGCCAGCAGCCAGGGGTATCAGCCCCAGCATTTT.

This clone was picked up a small number of times. The chain uses TRBV10-3 and TRBJ1-3, with D perhaps TRBD1 (6 bases). The CDR3 runs to 15 residues. V was shortened by 2 bases and J by 2 bases, with 10 bases between the two germline ends. Germline V gives CDR1 ENHRY, CDR2 SYGVKD. The DNA for the CDR3 is TGTGCCATCAGTGAGATTGGGACACCTGGAAACACCATATATTTT. Translating gives CAISEIGTPGNTIYF.

As to this clone: Other DNA sequences in this specimen translate into the identical CDR3. The chain has TRBV2 and TRBJ1-2, with a possible D match to TRBD1 (6 bases). Germline V gene lookup returns CDR1 SNHLY and CDR2 FYNNEI. Between the trimmed V and J ends, which lost 6 bases and 1 base, there was a span of 9 bases. The CDR3 contains 13 residues. The CDR3 sequence is CASSVDSNYGYTF. CDR3 DNA: TGTGCCAGCAGCGTGGACAGTAACTATGGCTACACCTTC.

The chain couples TRBV27 to TRBJ2-7, with 9 bases fitting TRBD2. The CDR3 totals 19 residues. V gave up 3 bases and J gave up 1 base; unmatched junction bases: 16. Germline assignment: CDR1 MNHEY and CDR2 SMNVEV (reference sequence). CDR3 nucleotide sequence: TGTGCCAGCAGTTTCCGTTGGCTAGCGGGACGTCAAGGGTCCTACGAGCAGTACTTC. Translating it yields CASSFRWLAGRQGSYEQYF.

This clone showed up just once. CDR3 in amino acids: CASSLGGAIAEAFF. The CDR3 DNA reads TGCGCCAGCAGCTTAGGCGGCGCTATCGCTGAAGCTTTCTTT. The gene calls are TRBV5-1 and TRBJ1-1, with no clear D. Trimming took 2 bases from V and 6 from J, leaving 14 bases between them. This CDR3 region has 14 residues. Germline V gene data show CDR1 as SGHRS and CDR2 as YFSETQ.

The chain has TRBV6-4 and TRBJ2-7, with TRBD2 matching over 10 bases. Germline V gene lookup returns CDR1 MRHNA and CDR2 SNTAGT. The CDR3 covers 19 residues. J gave up 0 bases and V 2 bases, and 13 bases lay outside the gene matches. CDR3 sequence (DNA): TGTGCCAGCAGTGACGTCCGCGGGGGAGCGGGAGGGATCTCCTACGAGCAGTACTTC. Its protein is CASSDVRGGAGGISYEQYF.

The chain is built from TRBV29-1 and TRBJ2-3; 7 bases are shared with TRBD2. Germline V CDR1 and CDR2: SQVTM, ANQGSEA. Germline trimming cut 2 bases from V and 5 bases from J; bases unmatched to any gene: 4. This CDR3 comprises 13 residues. The CDR3 region has the DNA TGCAGCGTTGAATTTAGCGGGCGAGATACGCAGTATTTT. Residues: CSVEFSGRDTQYF.

This rearrangement joins TRBV18 to TRBJ1-1, with 9 bases matching TRBD1. The germline gives CDR1 KGHSH, CDR2 LQKENI. This CDR3 is built from 14 residues. Unmatched junction bases numbered 2, after V lost 2 bases and J lost 4 bases. CDR3 sequence reads: CASSPATGGTEAFF. The DNA for the CDR3 is TGTGCCAGCTCACCAGCGACAGGGGGCACTGAAGCTTTCTTT.

This rearrangement joins TRBV4-1 to TRBJ1-4; a weak D match, TRBD1 (5 bases). In germline, CDR1 is MGHRA, CDR2 YSYEKL. The CDR3 spans 14 residues. V gave up 4 bases and J gave up 6 bases, with 12 bases separating them. The CDR3 reads CASSLLGRYEKLFF. DNA for the CDR3: TGCGCCAGCAGCCTCCTGGGGCGGTATGAAAAACTGTTTTTT.

The chain employs TRBV6-5 and TRBJ2-3; 8 positions match TRBD2. The CDR3 loop spans 15 amino acids. Germline V lookup: CDR1 MNHEY, CDR2 SVGAGI. The V gene end was trimmed by 6 bases and the J gene end by 5 bases; junction bases not matched to a gene: 10. CDR3 DNA sequence: TGTGCCAGCAGCCCCGGGGGGGCCAATGGAGATACGCAGTATTTT. It specifies CASSPGGANGDTQYF.

The genes are TRBV2 and TRBJ1-2, with TRBD1 as a possible D gene (5 bases). Trimming removed 4 bases from V and 5 bases from J, with 11 bases in between. Germline V gives CDR1 SNHLY, CDR2 FYNNEI. This CDR3 has 13 amino acids. The CDR3 is CASSVDISYGYTF. The CDR3 DNA follows: TGTGCCAGCAGTGTGGACATTAGTTATGGCTACACCTTC.

This clone is a singleton in its sample. The chain is built from TRBV7-9 and TRBJ2-2, with a possible D match to TRBD1 (6 bases). V was cut by 5 bases and J by 1 base, with 14 bases left in between. Germline V CDR1 and CDR2: SEHNR, FQNEAQ (reference sequence). This CDR3 spans 16 amino acids. The CDR3 spells CASSVPGQENTGELFF. CDR3 DNA: TGTGCCAGCAGCGTCCCGGGACAAGAGAACACCGGGGAGCTGTTTTTT.

On this clone itself: The junction does not match germline at one end; this may be a read error. The genes are TRBV6-6 and TRBJ2-3, with unresolved D. Per the germline V gene, CDR1 is MNHNY and CDR2 is SVGAGI (reference sequence). This CDR3 contains 13 residues. CDR3: CASSSPRTYTQYF. The CDR3 region has the DNA TGTGCCAGCAGTTCCCCACGCACATATACGCAGTATTTT.